These 5 T cell receptor beta chains were sequenced from one sample in a study of blood T cell repertoires in COVID-19. Repertoires were generated with immunoSEQ multiplex PCR, while TCRdb's copy carries only in-frame clones and drops some. The sample comprises around 77,000 clones, roughly nine tenths of which are singletons, and approximately 15% rests with the top ten. The sample consisted of peripheral blood. The origin of the receptors is a woman aged 80 or older with active or convalescent COVID-19.

V gene TRBV28 combines with J gene TRBJ1-5; TRBD1 agrees at 7 bases. Germline V gives CDR1 MDHEN, CDR2 SYDVKM. V lost 6 bases and J lost 3; bases outside the gene matches: 8. The CDR3 is made up of 15 amino acids. DNA of the CDR3: TGTGCCAGCAGCTCACAGGGGTCTTCCAATCAGCCCCAGCATTTT. It specifies CASSSQGSSNQPQHF.

CDR3 region: CASSQDYFNEQFF. The CDR3 DNA is TGCGCCAGCAGCCAAGATTACTTCAATGAGCAGTTCTTC. The gene calls are TRBV4-3 and TRBJ2-1; D not resolved. V dropped 0 bases and J dropped 6 bases, with 6 bases sitting between them. The CDR3 totals 13 residues. Germline CDR1 and CDR2: LGHNA and YSLEER.

V is TRBV13 and J is TRBJ2-1; possibly TRBD1 for D (5 bases). CDR1 is PRHDT, CDR2 FYEKMQ, per germline (reference sequence). Trimming pared 6 bases from V and 8 bases from J, leaving 11 bases between. CDR3 length: 12 amino acids. Here the CDR3 reads CASRHQGDEQFF. The CDR3 region has the DNA TGTGCCAGCAGACACCAGGGCGATGAGCAGTTCTTC. The full variable domain, its missing parts supplied by reference TRBV13 and TRBJ2-1, is AAGVIQSPRHLIKEKRETATLKCYPIPRHDTVYWYQQGPGQDPQFLISFYEKMQSDKGSIPDRFSAQQFSDYHSELNMSSLELGDSALYFCASRHQGDEQFFGPGTRLTVL.

As to this clone: It is unclear where the CDR3 begins or ends on the DNA, so no DNA is shown, and the CDR3 is as TCRdb lists it. The V gene is TRBV11-2, the J gene TRBJ2-1; the DNA was not compared with TRBD2, the D call given in the table. The CDR3 spans 13 residues, counting both ends. Germline V CDR1 and CDR2: SGHAT, FQNNGV. CDR3 sequence: CASSWVAGGIAFF.

The chain has TRBV28 and TRBJ1-2; a weak D match, TRBD1 (5 bases). The CDR3 is made up of 16 amino acids. CDR1 is MDHEN, CDR2 SYDVKM, per germline. V was clipped by 6 bases and J by 4 bases, with 21 bases between them. The CDR3 nucleotides read TGTGCCAGCAGATCTGGGCAGGGCGGAAAGCTCTATGGCTACACCTTC. Residues: CASRSGQGGKLYGYTF.